The source of this T cell receptor (beta chain) is a study of beta chain features in type 1 diabetes. Study-wide results and limits: Patients showed naive, central memory and Treg TCRB repertoires that appeared more similar than those of healthy donors. TCRB CDR3 length was moderately but significantly reduced in all four CD4+ subsets of Type 1 diabetes patients.

Turning to this clone: What it binds is unknown.

Germline loops: CDR1 KGHSH, CDR2 LQKENI. Trimming removed 2 bases from V and 4 bases from J, with 7 bases in between. The CDR3 has 13 residues. All of the isolated RNA was reverse transcribed, so expressed TCRB transcripts were sequenced. TCRdb keeps only in-frame clones here, not all; method: immunoSEQ multiplex PCR. The data show under 350,000 clones, around 24% seen once. It was via CD45RO/CCR7/CD25/CD127/CD95/CD27 that CD4+ naive, central memory, regulatory and stem cell-like memory cells were sorted. Purity (above 95%) was reached by all sorted populations. This receptor was identified in a woman aged 25 to 45 with type 1 diabetes. This chain connects TRBV18 to TRBJ2-3; D ambiguous. Sequenced material: naive CD4+ T cells from blood. The CDR3: CASSPVAPDTQYF. Here the CDR3 DNA reads TGTGCCAGCTCACCAGTGGCTCCAGATACGCAGTATTTT.